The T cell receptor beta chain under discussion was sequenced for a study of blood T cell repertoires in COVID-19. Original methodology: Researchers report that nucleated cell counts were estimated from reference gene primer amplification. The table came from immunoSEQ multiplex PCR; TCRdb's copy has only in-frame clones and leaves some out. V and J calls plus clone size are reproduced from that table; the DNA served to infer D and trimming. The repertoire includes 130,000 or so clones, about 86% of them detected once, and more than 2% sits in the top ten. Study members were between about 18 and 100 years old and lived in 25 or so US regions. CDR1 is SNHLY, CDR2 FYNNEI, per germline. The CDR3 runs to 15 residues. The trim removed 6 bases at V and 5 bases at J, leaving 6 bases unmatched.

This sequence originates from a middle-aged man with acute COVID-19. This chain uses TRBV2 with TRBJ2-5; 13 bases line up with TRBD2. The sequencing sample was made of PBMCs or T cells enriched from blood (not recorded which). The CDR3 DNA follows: TGTGCCAGCAGCACCAGGACTAGCGGGAGTGAGACCCAGTACTTC. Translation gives CASSTRTSGSETQYF.